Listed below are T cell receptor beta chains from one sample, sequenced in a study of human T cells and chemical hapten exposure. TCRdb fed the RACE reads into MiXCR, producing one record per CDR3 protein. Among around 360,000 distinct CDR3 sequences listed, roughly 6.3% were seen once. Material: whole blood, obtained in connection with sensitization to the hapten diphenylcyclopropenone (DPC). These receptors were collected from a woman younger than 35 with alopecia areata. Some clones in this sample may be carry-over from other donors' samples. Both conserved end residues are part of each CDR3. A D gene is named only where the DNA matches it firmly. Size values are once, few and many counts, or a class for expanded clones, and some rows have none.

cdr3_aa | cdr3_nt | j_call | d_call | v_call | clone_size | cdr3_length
CASSQGRTGRYEQYF | TGCGCCAGCAGCCAAGGAAGGACAGGGCGCTACGAGCAGTACTTC | TRBJ2-7 | TRBD1 | TRBV4-3 | few | 15
CASSPGRLRDQPQHF | TGTGCCAGCAGCCCTGGGCGGTTGCGGGATCAGCCCCAGCATTTT | TRBJ1-5 | - | TRBV6-5 | few | 15
CSATDRVPLRTNEKLFF | TGCAGTGCTACTGACAGGGTCCCCTTGCGAACTAATGAAAAACTGTTTTTT | TRBJ1-4 | TRBD1 | TRBV20-1 | many | 17
CASTTSGAYDTQYF | TGTGCCAGCACCACTAGCGGGGCCTACGATACGCAGTATTTT | TRBJ2-3 | TRBD2 | TRBV27 | - | 14
CASSITGGDEKLFF | TGTGCCAGCAGCATCACAGGGGGCGATGAAAAACTGTTTTTT | TRBJ1-4 | TRBD1 | TRBV7-9 | many | 14
CASSPRTGFTGELFF | TGTGCCAGCAGCCCGCGGACAGGATTCACCGGGGAGCTGTTTTTT | TRBJ2-2 | TRBD1 | TRBV11-3 | few | 15
CASRGLSNTEAFF | TGTGCCAGCAGAGGGTTGTCAAACACTGAAGCTTTCTTT | TRBJ1-1 | - | TRBV27 | many | 13
CASSLGTPNTEAFF | TGCGCCAGCAGCCTAGGGACACCTAACACTGAAGCTTTCTTT | TRBJ1-1 | - | TRBV4-1 | many | 14
CASRPPGQGPYEQYF | TGTGCCAGCAGGCCTCCGGGACAGGGCCCCTACGAGCAGTACTTC | TRBJ2-7 | TRBD1 | TRBV6-5 | - | 15
CASSLAFVHGGADTQYF | TGTGCCAGCAGCTTAGCGTTCGTGCATGGGGGTGCAGATACGCAGTATTTT | TRBJ2-3 | - | TRBV7-6 | few | 17
CASSLVRDRNLNTEAFF | TGTGCCAGCAGCTTAGTCCGGGACAGGAATTTGAACACTGAAGCTTTCTTT | TRBJ1-1 | TRBD1 | TRBV11-2 | many | 17
CASSYGARSSYEQYF | TGTGCCAGCAGTTACGGCGCGCGGAGCTCCTACGAGCAGTACTTC | TRBJ2-7 | - | TRBV6-5 | - | 15
CASSTTAHSNQPQHF | TGTGCCAGCAGTACGACAGCTCATAGCAATCAGCCCCAGCATTTT | TRBJ1-5 | - | TRBV12-3/TRBV12-4 | many | 15
CASSLDRDSYGYTF | TGCGCCAGCAGCTTGGACAGGGATTCTTATGGCTACACCTTC | TRBJ1-2 | - | TRBV5-1 | - | 14
CASRAPWRSYNEQFF | TGTGCCAGCAGAGCTCCCTGGCGCTCCTACAATGAGCAGTTCTTC | TRBJ2-1 | - | TRBV6-2/TRBV6-3 | few | 15
CSVELRGGLRGNEQFF | TGCAGCGTTGAGTTGCGGGGGGGTCTCCGTGGTAATGAGCAGTTCTTC | TRBJ2-1 | TRBD2 | TRBV29-1 | - | 16
CASSQQETGNTEAFF | TGCGCCAGCAGCCAGCAAGAGACCGGAAACACTGAAGCTTTCTTT | TRBJ1-1 | - | TRBV4-1 | - | 15
CASSGGSYDLDGYTF | TGTGCCAGCAGCGGGGGGTCCTATGATTTGGATGGCTACACCTTC | TRBJ1-2 | - | TRBV2 | - | 15
CASSIPLAGGSYNEQFF | TGTGCCAGCAGCATACCCTTGGCGGGGGGATCCTACAATGAGCAGTTCTTC | TRBJ2-1 | TRBD2 | TRBV7-9 | - | 17
CASSPATEAFF | TGTGCCAGCAGTCCCGCCACTGAAGCTTTCTTT | TRBJ1-1 | - | TRBV6-6 | many | 11
CATSDTGTGGEQYF | TGTGCCACCAGTGATACCGGGACAGGGGGGGAGCAGTACTTC | TRBJ2-7 | TRBD1 | TRBV24-1 | many | 14
CSVYMYTEAFF | TGCAGCGTGTACATGTACACTGAAGCTTTCTTT | TRBJ1-1 | - | TRBV29-1 | many | 11
CASSLDRQYSPLHF | TGTGCCAGCAGTCTTGACAGGCAGTATTCACCCCTCCACTTT | TRBJ1-6 | - | TRBV6-6 | - | 14
CASSVTASGGLALETQYF | TGTGCCAGCAGCGTAACGGCTAGCGGGGGGCTCGCGTTAGAGACCCAGTACTTC | TRBJ2-5 | TRBD2 | TRBV9 | - | 18
CASRPYPGADTQYF | TGTGCCAGCAGACCCTATCCCGGCGCAGATACGCAGTATTTT | TRBJ2-3 | - | TRBV7-2 | few | 14
CASSVGRTGGTDTQYF | TGTGCCAGCAGCGTAGGAAGGACAGGAGGCACAGATACGCAGTATTTT | TRBJ2-3 | TRBD1 | TRBV9 | few | 16
CASSSGQPNTDTQYF | TGCGCCAGCAGCTCCGGACAGCCTAACACAGATACGCAGTATTTT | TRBJ2-3 | - | TRBV5-1 | - | 15
CASSQDSVTVYTDTQYF | TGCGCCAGCAGCCAAGATAGTGTAACGGTCTACACAGATACGCAGTATTTT | TRBJ2-3 | - | TRBV4-3 | - | 17
CASAAGGEADTQYF | TGTGCCAGCGCGGCGGGGGGGGAAGCAGATACGCAGTATTTT | TRBJ2-3 | TRBD2 | TRBV3-1 | - | 14
CASSWDAGYTDTQYF | TGTGCCAGCAGTTGGGACGCGGGGTACACAGATACGCAGTATTTT | TRBJ2-3 | - | TRBV6-2/TRBV6-3 | many | 15
CASGESSPLHF | TGCGCCAGCGGAGAAAGTTCACCCCTCCACTTT | TRBJ1-6 | - | TRBV5-1 | - | 11
CASNPEQRMNTEAFF | TGTGCCAGCAACCCAGAGCAGCGGATGAACACTGAAGCTTTCTTT | TRBJ1-1 | - | TRBV7-2 | many | 15
CASKGLAGPYEQYF | TGTGCCAGCAAGGGGCTAGCGGGACCCTACGAGCAGTACTTC | TRBJ2-7 | - | TRBV21-1 | few | 14
CASSVGWTPSTDTQYF | TGTGCCAGCAGCGTAGGGTGGACTCCCAGCACAGATACGCAGTATTTT | TRBJ2-3 | - | TRBV9 | - | 16
CSVEGTSGLGYEQYF | TGCAGCGTTGAAGGCACTAGCGGGCTCGGGTACGAGCAGTACTTC | TRBJ2-7 | TRBD2 | TRBV29-1 | few | 15
CATSDRLTVTDTQYF | TGTGCCACCAGTGACCGATTGACAGTCACAGATACGCAGTATTTT | TRBJ2-3 | - | TRBV24-1 | - | 15
CASSSVRTQYF | TGTGCCAGCAGCTCGGTTAGGACGCAGTATTTT | TRBJ2-3 | - | TRBV7-8 | few | 11
CASSLMVSGANVLTF | TGTGCCAGCAGCTTAATGGTTTCTGGGGCCAACGTCCTGACTTTC | TRBJ2-6 | - | TRBV7-8 | few | 15
CASSRIGLAGTVDRTDTQYF | TGTGCCAGCAGCCGGATTGGACTAGCGGGGACCGTTGATCGCACAGATACGCAGTATTTT | TRBJ2-3 | TRBD2 | TRBV7-2 | few | 20
CASSLARLATRNEQFF | TGTGCCAGCAGCTTAGCGAGACTAGCGACGCGGAATGAGCAGTTCTTC | TRBJ2-1 | TRBD2 | TRBV7-2 | - | 16
CASSWGLAGAEEQFF | TGTGCCAGCAGCTGGGGACTAGCGGGGGCGGAGGAGCAGTTCTTC | TRBJ2-1 | TRBD2 | TRBV7-9 | few | 15
CASSERQGGGQPQHF | TGTGCCAGCAGTGAACGTCAGGGGGGAGGACAGCCCCAGCATTTT | TRBJ1-5 | TRBD1 | TRBV2 | many | 15
CASSLRQMSTDTQYF | TGTGCCAGCAGTCTCCGACAGATGAGCACAGATACGCAGTATTTT | TRBJ2-3 | - | TRBV6-1 | - | 15